Listed below are T cell receptor beta chains from one sample, sequenced in a study of T cell repertoires in cytomegalovirus infection. TCRdb re-called the reads through MiXCR, storing one row per CDR3 protein. The table has fewer than 200,000 distinct CDR3 sequences, about 21% seen once. The sequencing input was PBMCs. Receptors were obtained from a human donor in good health (CMV status not recorded). Some clones in this sample may be carry-over from other donors' samples. The CDR3 runs from the conserved cysteine through the conserved F or W. A D gene is named only where the DNA matches it firmly. Where a row states a size, it is once, few, many or the class of an expanded clone; other rows omit it.

CDR3 DNA | CDR3 protein | D gene | V gene | clone size | J gene
TGTGCCAGCAGCCCCCCGGGGGCTCAGCCCCAGCATTTT | CASSPPGAQPQHF | NA | TRBV7-4 | NA | TRBJ1-5
TGTGCCAGCATTACGCCCGGACAGGAGCAGTTCTTC | CASITPGQEQFF | NA | TRBV6-2/TRBV6-3 | NA | TRBJ2-1
TGTGCCAGCCTGGCGAGGGAAAAGGATGGCTACACCTTC | CASLAREKDGYTF | NA | TRBV2 | NA | TRBJ1-2
TGTGCCAGCAGTCACGACAGGGAGGGGACCTACAATGAGCAGTTCTTC | CASSHDREGTYNEQFF | NA | TRBV6-1 | NA | TRBJ2-1
TGTGCCAGCAGTTTATGGGGGATATCCAGGGACGAGCAGTACTTC | CASSLWGISRDEQYF | NA | TRBV28 | NA | TRBJ2-7
TGTGCCAGCAGTTACTACAGGGGCACCGGGGAGCTGTTTTTT | CASSYYRGTGELFF | TRBD1 | TRBV6-5 | few | TRBJ2-2
TGTGCCAGCAGTTTCCGAGGGGGGAACAATCAGCCCCAGCATTTT | CASSFRGGNNQPQHF | NA | TRBV28 | NA | TRBJ1-5
TGTGCCAGCTCTCCTTCAGGGCGTAAAGAGACCCAGTACTTC | CASSPSGRKETQYF | NA | TRBV18 | few | TRBJ2-5
TGTGCTAGTGCCTGGGGGTCGTACGAGCAGTACTTC | CASAWGSYEQYF | NA | TRBV12-5 | NA | TRBJ2-7
TGCAGTGGGACAGGAGGCCACAATCAGCCCCAGCATTTT | CSGTGGHNQPQHF | TRBD1 | TRBV20-1 | NA | TRBJ1-5
TGTGCCAGCAGTGGGGTCCTTACGCAACAGCCCCAGCATTTT | CASSGVLTQQPQHF | NA | TRBV6-1 | few | TRBJ1-5
TGTGCCAGCACCGGACAGCCGAAGACCCAGTACTTC | CASTGQPKTQYF | NA | TRBV6-1 | NA | TRBJ2-5
TGTGCCAGCAGTCCAGGGGACTCTAACTATGGCTACACCTTC | CASSPGDSNYGYTF | NA | TRBV12-3/TRBV12-4 | many | TRBJ1-2
TGTGCCAGCAGTTTACCCCTAGATATGTCGGGCACCGGGGAGCTGTTTTTT | CASSLPLDMSGTGELFF | NA | TRBV28 | NA | TRBJ2-2
TGTGCCAGCAGCTCTGGAAGGGTCGGCACCTTC | CASSSGRVGTF | NA | TRBV11-2 | NA | TRBJ1-2
TGTGCCAGCAGTGACAGTGTGAACACTGAAGCTTTCTTT | CASSDSVNTEAFF | NA | TRBV6-2/TRBV6-3 | NA | TRBJ1-1
TGTGCCAGCAGCCAAGAATTAGGAGGTATTGGAAACACCATATATTTT | CASSQELGGIGNTIYF | NA | TRBV14 | few | TRBJ1-3
TGTGCCAGCAGCGACGGACAGGGAAGCACCGGGGAGCTGTTTTTT | CASSDGQGSTGELFF | TRBD1 | TRBV11-2 | NA | TRBJ2-2
TGTGCCAGCAGCCCCGACGGACTAGCGAGCTACGAGCAGTACTTC | CASSPDGLASYEQYF | TRBD2 | TRBV7-9 | many | TRBJ2-7
TGCAGCGTGAGGACAGGGATTGGGAATACGCAGTATTTT | CSVRTGIGNTQYF | TRBD1 | TRBV29-1 | NA | TRBJ2-3